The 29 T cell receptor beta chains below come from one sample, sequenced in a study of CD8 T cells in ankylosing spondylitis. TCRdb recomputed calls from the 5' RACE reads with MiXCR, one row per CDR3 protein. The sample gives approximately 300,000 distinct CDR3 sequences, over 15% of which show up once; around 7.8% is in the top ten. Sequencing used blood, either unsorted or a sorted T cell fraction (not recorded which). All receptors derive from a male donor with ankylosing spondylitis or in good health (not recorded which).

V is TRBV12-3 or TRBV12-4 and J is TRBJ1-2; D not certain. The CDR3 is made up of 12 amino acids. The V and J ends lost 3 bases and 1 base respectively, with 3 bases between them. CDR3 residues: CASSLDNYGYTF. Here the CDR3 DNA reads TGTGCCAGCAGTTTGGATAACTATGGCTACACCTTC.

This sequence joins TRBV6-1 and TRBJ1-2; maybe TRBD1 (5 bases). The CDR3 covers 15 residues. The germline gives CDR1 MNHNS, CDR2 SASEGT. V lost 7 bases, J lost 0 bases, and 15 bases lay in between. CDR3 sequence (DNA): TGTGCCAGCACCCCCAGCAGGGTCGCTAACTATGGCTACACCTTC. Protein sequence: CASTPSRVANYGYTF.

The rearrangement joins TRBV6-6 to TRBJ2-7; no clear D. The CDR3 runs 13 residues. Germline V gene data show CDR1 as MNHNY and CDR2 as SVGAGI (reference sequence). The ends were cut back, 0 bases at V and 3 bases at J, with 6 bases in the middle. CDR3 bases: TGTGCCAGCAGTTACTCGGTGGGCTACGAGCAGTACGTC. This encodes CASSYSVGYEQYV.

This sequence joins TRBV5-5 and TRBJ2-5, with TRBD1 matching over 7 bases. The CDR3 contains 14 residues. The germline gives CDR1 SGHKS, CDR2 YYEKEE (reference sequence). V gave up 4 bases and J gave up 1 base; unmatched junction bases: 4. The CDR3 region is CASSRTGSQETQYF. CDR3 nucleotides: TGTGCCAGCAGCCGGACAGGTTCCCAAGAGACCCAGTACTTC.

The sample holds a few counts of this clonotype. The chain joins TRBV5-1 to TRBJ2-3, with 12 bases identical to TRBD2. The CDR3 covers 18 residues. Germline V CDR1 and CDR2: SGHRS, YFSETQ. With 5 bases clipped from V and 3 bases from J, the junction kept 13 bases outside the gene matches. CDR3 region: CASSLSILAGGVTDTQYF. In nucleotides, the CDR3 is TGCGCCAGCAGTTTATCTATACTAGCGGGGGGCGTGACAGATACGCAGTATTTT.

CDR3 sequence reads: CASSFSDRMYEQYV. The CDR3 nucleotides are TGTGCCAGCAGTTTCTCGGACAGGATGTACGAGCAGTACGTC. V and J are TRBV12-3 or TRBV12-4 and TRBJ2-7, with 7 bases lining up with TRBD1. The V gene end was trimmed by 3 bases and the J gene end by 4 bases; junction bases not matched to a gene: 6. The CDR3 is 14 residues long.

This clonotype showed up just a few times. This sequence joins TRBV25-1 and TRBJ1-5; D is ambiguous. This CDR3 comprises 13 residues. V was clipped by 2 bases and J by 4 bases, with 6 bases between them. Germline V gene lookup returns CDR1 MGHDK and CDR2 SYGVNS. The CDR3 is CASSEDGNQPQHF. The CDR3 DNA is TGTGCCAGCAGTGAAGACGGTAATCAGCCCCAGCATTTT.

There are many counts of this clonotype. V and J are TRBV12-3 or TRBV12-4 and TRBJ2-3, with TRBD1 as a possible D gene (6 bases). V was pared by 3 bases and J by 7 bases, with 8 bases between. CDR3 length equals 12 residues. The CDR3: CASSFGQNTQYF. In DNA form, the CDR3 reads TGTGCCAGCAGTTTCGGACAGAATACGCAGTATTTT.

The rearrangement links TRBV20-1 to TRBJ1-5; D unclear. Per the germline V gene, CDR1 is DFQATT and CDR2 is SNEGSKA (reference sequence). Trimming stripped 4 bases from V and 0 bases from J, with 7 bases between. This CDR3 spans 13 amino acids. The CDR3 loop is CSAIGSSNQPQHF. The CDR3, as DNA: TGCAGTGCTATTGGGAGTAGCAATCAGCCCCAGCATTTT.

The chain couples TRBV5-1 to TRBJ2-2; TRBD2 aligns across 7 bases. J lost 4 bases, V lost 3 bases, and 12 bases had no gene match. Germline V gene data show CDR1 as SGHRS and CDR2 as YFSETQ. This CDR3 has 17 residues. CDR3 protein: CASSSRILASGTGELFF. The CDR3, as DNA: TGCGCCAGCAGCTCGCGCATACTAGCGTCAGGCACCGGGGAGCTGTTTTTT.

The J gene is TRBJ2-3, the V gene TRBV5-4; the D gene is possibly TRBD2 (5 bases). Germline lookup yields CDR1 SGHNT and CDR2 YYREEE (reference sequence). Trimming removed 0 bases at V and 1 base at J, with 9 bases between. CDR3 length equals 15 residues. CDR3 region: CASSLAKRGTDTQYF. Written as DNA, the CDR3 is TGTGCCAGCAGCTTGGCCAAGAGGGGCACAGATACGCAGTATTTT.

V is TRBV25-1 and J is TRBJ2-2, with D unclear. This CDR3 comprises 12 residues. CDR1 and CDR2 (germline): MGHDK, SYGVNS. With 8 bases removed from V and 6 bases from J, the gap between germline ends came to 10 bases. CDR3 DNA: TGTGCCAGCCATCGGGTGGCCGGGGAGCTGTTTTTT. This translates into CASHRVAGELFF.

CDR3 nucleotides: TGTGCCAGCTCACCGGCGGGGATCGGGGAGCTGTTTTTT. Amino acid sequence: CASSPAGIGELFF. The gene calls are TRBV18 and TRBJ2-2; a possible D gene is TRBD2 (6 bases). The germline V gene has CDR1 KGHSH and CDR2 LQKENI. The CDR3 contains 13 residues. Trimming shortened V by 3 bases and J by 7 bases, and 9 bases separated the two germline ends.

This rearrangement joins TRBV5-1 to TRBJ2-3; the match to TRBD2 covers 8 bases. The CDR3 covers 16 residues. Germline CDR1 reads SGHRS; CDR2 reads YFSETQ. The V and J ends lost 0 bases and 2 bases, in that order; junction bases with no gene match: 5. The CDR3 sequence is CASSLVTSGITDTQYF. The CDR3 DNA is TGCGCCAGCAGCTTGGTAACTAGCGGCATCACAGATACGCAGTATTTT.

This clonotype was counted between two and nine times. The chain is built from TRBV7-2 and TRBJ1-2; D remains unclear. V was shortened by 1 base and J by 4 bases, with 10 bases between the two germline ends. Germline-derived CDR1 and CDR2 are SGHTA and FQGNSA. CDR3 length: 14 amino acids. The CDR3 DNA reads TGTGCCAGCAGCTTAGGAGCGTCCTCCTATGGCTACACCTTC. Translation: CASSLGASSYGYTF.

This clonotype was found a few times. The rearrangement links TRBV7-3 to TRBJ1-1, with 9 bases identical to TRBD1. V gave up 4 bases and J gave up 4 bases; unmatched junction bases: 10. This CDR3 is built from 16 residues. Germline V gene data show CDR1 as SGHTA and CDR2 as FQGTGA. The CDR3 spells CASSYGTGRGGTEAFF. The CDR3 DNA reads TGTGCCAGCAGCTATGGGACAGGGAGGGGGGGCACTGAAGCTTTCTTT.

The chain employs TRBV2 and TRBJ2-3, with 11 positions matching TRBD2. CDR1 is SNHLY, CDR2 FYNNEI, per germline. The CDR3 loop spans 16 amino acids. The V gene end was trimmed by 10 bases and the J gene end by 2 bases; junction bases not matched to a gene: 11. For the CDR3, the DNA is TGTGCCACCACCGACGGGACTAGCGGATACACAGATACGCAGTATTTT. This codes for CATTDGTSGYTDTQYF. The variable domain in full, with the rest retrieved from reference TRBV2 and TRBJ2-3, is EPEVTQTPSHQVTQMGQEVILRCVPISNHLYFYWYRQILGQKVEFLVSFYNNEISEKSEIFDDQFSVERPDGSNFTLKIRSTKLEDSAMYFCATTDGTSGYTDTQYFGPGTRLTVL.

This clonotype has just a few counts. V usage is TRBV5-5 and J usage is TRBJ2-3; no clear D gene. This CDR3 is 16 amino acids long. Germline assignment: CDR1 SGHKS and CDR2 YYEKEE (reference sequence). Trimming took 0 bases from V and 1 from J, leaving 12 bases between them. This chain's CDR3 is CASSLAPLSGTDTQYF. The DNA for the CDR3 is TGTGCCAGCAGCTTGGCCCCTCTATCAGGCACAGATACGCAGTATTTT.

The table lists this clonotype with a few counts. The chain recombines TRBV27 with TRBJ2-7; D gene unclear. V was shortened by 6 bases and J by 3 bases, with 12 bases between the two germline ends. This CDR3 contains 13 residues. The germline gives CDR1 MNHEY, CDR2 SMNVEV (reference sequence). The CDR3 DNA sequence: TGTGCCAGCAGCCACGGGCCGGGCTACGAGCAGTACGTC. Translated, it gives CASSHGPGYEQYV.

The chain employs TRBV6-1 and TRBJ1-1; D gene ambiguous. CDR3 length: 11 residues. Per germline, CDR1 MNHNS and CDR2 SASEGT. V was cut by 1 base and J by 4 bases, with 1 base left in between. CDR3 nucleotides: TGTGCCAGCAGTGAAGTCACTGAAGCTTTCTTT. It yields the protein CASSEVTEAFF.

The CDR3 spells CASSRRVAGEKETQYF. The DNA of the CDR3 is TGTGCCAGCAGTCGACGGGTAGCGGGGGAGAAAGAGACCCAGTACTTC. The V call is TRBV7-8, the J call TRBJ2-5; 9 bases match TRBD2. Unmatched junction bases numbered 11, after V lost 6 bases and J lost 3 bases. From germline, CDR1 is SGHVS and CDR2 FQNEAQ. The CDR3 loop spans 16 amino acids.

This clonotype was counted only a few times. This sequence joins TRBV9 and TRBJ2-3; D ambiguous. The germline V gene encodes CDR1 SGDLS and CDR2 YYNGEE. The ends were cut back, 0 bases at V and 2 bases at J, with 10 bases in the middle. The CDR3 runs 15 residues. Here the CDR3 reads CASSVASLFTDTQYF. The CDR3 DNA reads TGTGCCAGCAGCGTAGCGAGCCTATTCACAGATACGCAGTATTTT.

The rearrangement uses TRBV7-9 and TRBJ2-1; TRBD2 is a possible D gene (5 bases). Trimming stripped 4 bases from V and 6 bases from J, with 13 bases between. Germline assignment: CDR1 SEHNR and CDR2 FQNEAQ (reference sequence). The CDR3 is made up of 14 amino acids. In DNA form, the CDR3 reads TGTGCCAGCAGCTACGAGGGAAACTCCAATGAGCAGTTCTTC. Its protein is CASSYEGNSNEQFF.

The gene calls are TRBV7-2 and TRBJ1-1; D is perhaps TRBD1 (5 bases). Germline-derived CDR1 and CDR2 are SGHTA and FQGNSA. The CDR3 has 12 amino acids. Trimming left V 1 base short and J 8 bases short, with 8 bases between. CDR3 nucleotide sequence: TGTGCCAGCAGCTTAGGGGCAGGGGAAGCTTTCTTT. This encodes CASSLGAGEAFF.

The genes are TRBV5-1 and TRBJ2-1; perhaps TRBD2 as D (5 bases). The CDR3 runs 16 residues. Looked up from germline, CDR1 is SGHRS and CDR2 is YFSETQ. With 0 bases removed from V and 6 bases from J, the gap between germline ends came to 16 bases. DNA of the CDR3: TGCGCCAGCAGCTTGGTGTTGAGGACTGGACCCAATGAGCAGTTCTTC. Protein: CASSLVLRTGPNEQFF.

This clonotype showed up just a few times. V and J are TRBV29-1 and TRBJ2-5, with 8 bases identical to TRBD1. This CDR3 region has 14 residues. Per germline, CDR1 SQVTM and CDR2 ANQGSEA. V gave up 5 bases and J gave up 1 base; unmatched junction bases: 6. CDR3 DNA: TGCAGCGTTTACTCGGGACAGGTCCAAGAGACCCAGTACTTC. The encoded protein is CSVYSGQVQETQYF.

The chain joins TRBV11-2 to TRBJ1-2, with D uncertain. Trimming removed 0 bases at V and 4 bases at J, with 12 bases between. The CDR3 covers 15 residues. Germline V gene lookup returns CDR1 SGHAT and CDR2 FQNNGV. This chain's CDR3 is CASSLEESPGYGYTF. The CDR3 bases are TGTGCCAGCAGCTTAGAGGAGTCACCTGGCTATGGCTACACCTTC.

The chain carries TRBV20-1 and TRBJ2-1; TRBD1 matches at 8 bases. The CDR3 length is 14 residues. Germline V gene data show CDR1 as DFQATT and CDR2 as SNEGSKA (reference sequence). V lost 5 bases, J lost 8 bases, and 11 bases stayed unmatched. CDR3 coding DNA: TGCAGTGCTCAACGGACAGGGTCTTCCCATGAGCAGTTCTTC. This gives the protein CSAQRTGSSHEQFF.

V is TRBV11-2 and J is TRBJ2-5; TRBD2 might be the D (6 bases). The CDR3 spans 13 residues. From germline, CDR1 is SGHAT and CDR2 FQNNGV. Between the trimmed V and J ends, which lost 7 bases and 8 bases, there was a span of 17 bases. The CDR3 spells CASNRGGLETQYF. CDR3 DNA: TGTGCCAGCAACCGAGGAGGGTTAGAAACCCAGTACTTC.